This T cell receptor (beta chain) was identified during a study of metastatic and nonmetastatic thyroid tumors. About the research overall: Comparative analysis of repertoires was undertaken across blood and tumor or nodule tissue obtained from malignant and benign thyroid patients. Regarding the study as a whole: As reported, TCR beta diversity in blood and tumor was significantly higher in malignant thyroid tumors than in benign nodules.

Thyroid surgery was preceded by no treatment in any patient. Concerning this clone itself: Its antigen is still unknown. Given the absence of the conserved phenylalanine or tryptophan at the CDR3 end, a read error is likely.

Per germline, CDR1 DFQATT and CDR2 SNEGSKA (reference sequence). The CDR3 consists of 17 residues. Under the authors' procedure: CDR3 differences across clinicopathological groups were used to build a distant-metastasis classifier for papillary thyroid cancer. With MiXCR, TCRdb reprocessed the PCR reads. V and J calls and clone size were set by TCRdb, not the authors. There are 6,500 to 10,000 clones in the sample; around 30% occur only once, and roughly 13% lies in the top ten. The sample taken for sequencing was adjacent normal tissue. This TCR came from a female donor with papillary thyroid cancer or a benign thyroid nodule (not recorded which). Some clones in this sample may be carry-over from other donors' samples. The V gene is TRBV20-1, the J gene TRBJ2-7, with TRBD2 matching over 15 bases. The CDR3 DNA follows: TGCATTGCTACCAACTGGACTAGCGGGAGGGCCGTTAACGAGCAGTACTCC. Translating gives CIATNWTSGRAVNEQYS.